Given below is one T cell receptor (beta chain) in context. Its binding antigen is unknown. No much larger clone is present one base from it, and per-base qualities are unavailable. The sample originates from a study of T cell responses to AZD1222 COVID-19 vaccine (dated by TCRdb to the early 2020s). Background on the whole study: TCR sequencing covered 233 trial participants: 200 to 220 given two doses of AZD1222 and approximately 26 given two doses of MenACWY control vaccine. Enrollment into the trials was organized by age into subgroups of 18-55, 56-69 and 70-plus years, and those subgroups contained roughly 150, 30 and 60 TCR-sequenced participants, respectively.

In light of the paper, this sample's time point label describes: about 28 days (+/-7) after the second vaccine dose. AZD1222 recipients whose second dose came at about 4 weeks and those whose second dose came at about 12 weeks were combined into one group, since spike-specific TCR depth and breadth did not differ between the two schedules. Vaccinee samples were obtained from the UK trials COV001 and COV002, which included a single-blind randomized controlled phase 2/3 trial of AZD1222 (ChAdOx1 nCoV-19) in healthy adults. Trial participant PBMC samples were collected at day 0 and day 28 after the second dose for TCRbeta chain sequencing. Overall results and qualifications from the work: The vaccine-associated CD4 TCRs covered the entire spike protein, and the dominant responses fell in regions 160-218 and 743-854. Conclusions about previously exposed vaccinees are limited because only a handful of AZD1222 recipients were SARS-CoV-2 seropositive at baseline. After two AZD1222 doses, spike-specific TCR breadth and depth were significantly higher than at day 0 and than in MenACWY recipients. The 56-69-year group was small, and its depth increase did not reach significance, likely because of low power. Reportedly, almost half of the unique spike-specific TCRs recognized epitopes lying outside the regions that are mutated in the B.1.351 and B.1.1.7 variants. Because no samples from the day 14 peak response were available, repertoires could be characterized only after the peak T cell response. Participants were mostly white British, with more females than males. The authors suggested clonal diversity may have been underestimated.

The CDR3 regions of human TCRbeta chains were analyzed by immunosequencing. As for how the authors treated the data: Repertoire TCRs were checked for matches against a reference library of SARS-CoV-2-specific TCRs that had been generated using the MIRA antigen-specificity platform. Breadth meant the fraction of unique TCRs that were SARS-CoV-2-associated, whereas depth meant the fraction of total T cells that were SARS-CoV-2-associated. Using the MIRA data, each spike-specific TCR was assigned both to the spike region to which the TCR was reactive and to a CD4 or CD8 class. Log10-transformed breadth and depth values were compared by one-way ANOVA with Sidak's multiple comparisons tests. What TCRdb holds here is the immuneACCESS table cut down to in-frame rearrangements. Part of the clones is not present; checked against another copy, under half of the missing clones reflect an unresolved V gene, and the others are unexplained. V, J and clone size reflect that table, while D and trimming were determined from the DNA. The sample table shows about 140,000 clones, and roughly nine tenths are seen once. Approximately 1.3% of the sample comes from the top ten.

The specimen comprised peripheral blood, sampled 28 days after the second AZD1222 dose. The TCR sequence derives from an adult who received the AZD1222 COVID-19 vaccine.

For the CDR3, the sequence is CASRHRTGDPEAFF. The DNA sequence is as follows: TGTGCCAGCAGGCACCGAACAGGGGACCCTGAAGCTTTCTTT. The rearrangement combines TRBV6-4 with TRBJ1-1, and 7 bases in between align with TRBD1. Taken from cysteine to phenylalanine, the CDR3 has 14 residues. Only CDR3 DNA remains: 42 bases, in frame from the first base. V is pruned by 6 bases and J by 6 bases, leaving 10 bases of the junction without a gene match. CDR1 and CDR2 are read off the germline V gene as MRHNA and SNTAGT.